The sequence of this T cell receptor beta chain was determined in a study of cytomegalovirus exposure and HLA in healthy donors. CDR1 MDHEN and CDR2 SYDVKM come from the germline V gene. The CDR3 contains 16 residues. The ends lost 5 bases at V and 8 bases at J; junction bases unmatched: 17. The PCR had 60 Vbeta and 13 Jbeta primers. TCRdb's copy holds only in-frame clones and misses some; the assay was immunoSEQ multiplex PCR. The sample records tens of thousands of clones, about 74% being singletons. The clonotype originates from a man aged 25-45 years in good health and CMV-seronegative. The rearrangement uses TRBV28 and TRBJ1-2; TRBD1 aligns across 7 bases. Sequencing was performed on PBMCs. CDR3 residues: CASSQRGGYRGRGYTF. The CDR3 region has the DNA TGTGCCAGCAGTCAACGTGGGGGTTACAGGGGAAGAGGCTACACCTTC.